One sample yielded the 6 T cell receptor beta chains listed below, sequenced in a study of tumor-infiltrating lymphocytes in primary liver carcinoma. Priming with a constant-region primer yielded TCR beta cDNA from about 450 ng total RNA. Modified slightly, ARM-PCR produced TCR beta libraries over three nested multiplex PCR rounds. The study ran its first two PCR rounds for 9 to 10 cycles each, using TRBV1-TRBV30 forward primers and a C-beta reverse primer. Each CDR3 protein is one row after TCRdb ran MiXCR on the multiplex PCR reads. The sample holds about 120,000 distinct CDR3 sequences, around 70% seen once. Starting material for RNA and DNA co-extraction consisted of about 17-34 mg of unsorted bulk tissue. Sequenced sample: tumor-adjacent normal liver tissue. Source of these receptors: a woman aged 55-69 years with primary liver carcinoma and hepatitis B virus infection.

A word on this clonotype: Germline is not matched at one junction end, which may reflect a read error. The chain uses TRBV11-2 and TRBJ2-5; perhaps D is TRBD1 or TRBD2 (5 bases each). From germline, CDR1 is SGHAT and CDR2 FQNNGV. CDR3 length: 16 amino acids. The DNA for the CDR3 is TGTGCCGGCAGCTACTCCCGCGGTAGTGGGGGAGAGACCCAGTACTTC. It translates to CAGSYSRGSGGETQYF.

In nucleotides, the CDR3 is TGTGCCAGGAACCCTCGGACAGCAGGACTACGCGAACAGTACTTC. This encodes CARNPRTAGLREQYF. The chain has TRBV11-1 and TRBJ2-7; D might be TRBD1 or TRBD2, each matching 6 bases. The V and J ends lost 9 bases and 10 bases respectively, with 28 bases between them. The CDR3 covers 15 residues. The germline CDR1 and CDR2 sequences are SGHAT and FQDESV (reference sequence). Based on the CDR3 plus reference TRBV11-1 and TRBJ2-7, the full variable domain is EAEVAQSPRYKITEKSQAVAFWCDPISGHATLYWYRQILGQGPELLVQFQDESVVDDSQLPKDRFSAERLKGVDSTLKIQPAELGDSAMYLCARNPRTAGLREQYFGPGTRLTVT.

A word on this clonotype: It may be a read error: a sequence one base away is much more abundant. The chain couples TRBV5-1 to TRBJ1-1, with TRBD1 matching 9 bases. The length of the CDR3 is 15 residues. Germline-derived CDR1 and CDR2 are SGHRS and YFSETQ. The CDR3 loop is CASSLTGGLNTKAFF. CDR3 in DNA: TGCGCCAGCAGCTTGACAGGGGGCTTGAACACTAAAGCTTTCTTT.

The rearrangement joins TRBV12-3 or TRBV12-4 to TRBJ1-1; 9 bases match TRBD1. The CDR3 runs to 15 residues. V shed 5 bases and J 3 bases; nucleotides not matched to a gene: 7. The CDR3 spells CASSLRTGGDTEAFF. The CDR3 bases are TGTGCCAGCAGTCTAAGAACAGGGGGCGACACTGAAGCTTTCTTT.

Details on this clonotype: The conserved phenylalanine or tryptophan is not found at the CDR3 terminus, so this likely reflects a read error. The V gene is TRBV6-1, the J gene TRBJ2-5, with 10 bases that match TRBD2. Germline-derived CDR1 and CDR2 are MNHNS and SASEGT. The CDR3 is 16 residues long. The V gene end was trimmed by 7 bases and the J gene end by 5 bases; junction bases not matched to a gene: 13. CDR3: CASNPKRLAGDETQYS. In nucleotides, the CDR3 is TGTGCCAGCAACCCAAAACGGCTAGCGGGAGACGAGACCCAGTACTCC.

For this clonotype: A much larger clone lies a single base off, so this may be a read error. The chain uses TRBV28 and TRBJ1-3; unclear D gene. Germline V lookup: CDR1 MDHEN, CDR2 SYDVKM. The CDR3 is 14 amino acids. CDR3 protein: CANSFENSGNTIYF. In DNA, the CDR3 is TGTGCCAACAGTTTTGAGAACTCTGGAAACACCATATATTTT.